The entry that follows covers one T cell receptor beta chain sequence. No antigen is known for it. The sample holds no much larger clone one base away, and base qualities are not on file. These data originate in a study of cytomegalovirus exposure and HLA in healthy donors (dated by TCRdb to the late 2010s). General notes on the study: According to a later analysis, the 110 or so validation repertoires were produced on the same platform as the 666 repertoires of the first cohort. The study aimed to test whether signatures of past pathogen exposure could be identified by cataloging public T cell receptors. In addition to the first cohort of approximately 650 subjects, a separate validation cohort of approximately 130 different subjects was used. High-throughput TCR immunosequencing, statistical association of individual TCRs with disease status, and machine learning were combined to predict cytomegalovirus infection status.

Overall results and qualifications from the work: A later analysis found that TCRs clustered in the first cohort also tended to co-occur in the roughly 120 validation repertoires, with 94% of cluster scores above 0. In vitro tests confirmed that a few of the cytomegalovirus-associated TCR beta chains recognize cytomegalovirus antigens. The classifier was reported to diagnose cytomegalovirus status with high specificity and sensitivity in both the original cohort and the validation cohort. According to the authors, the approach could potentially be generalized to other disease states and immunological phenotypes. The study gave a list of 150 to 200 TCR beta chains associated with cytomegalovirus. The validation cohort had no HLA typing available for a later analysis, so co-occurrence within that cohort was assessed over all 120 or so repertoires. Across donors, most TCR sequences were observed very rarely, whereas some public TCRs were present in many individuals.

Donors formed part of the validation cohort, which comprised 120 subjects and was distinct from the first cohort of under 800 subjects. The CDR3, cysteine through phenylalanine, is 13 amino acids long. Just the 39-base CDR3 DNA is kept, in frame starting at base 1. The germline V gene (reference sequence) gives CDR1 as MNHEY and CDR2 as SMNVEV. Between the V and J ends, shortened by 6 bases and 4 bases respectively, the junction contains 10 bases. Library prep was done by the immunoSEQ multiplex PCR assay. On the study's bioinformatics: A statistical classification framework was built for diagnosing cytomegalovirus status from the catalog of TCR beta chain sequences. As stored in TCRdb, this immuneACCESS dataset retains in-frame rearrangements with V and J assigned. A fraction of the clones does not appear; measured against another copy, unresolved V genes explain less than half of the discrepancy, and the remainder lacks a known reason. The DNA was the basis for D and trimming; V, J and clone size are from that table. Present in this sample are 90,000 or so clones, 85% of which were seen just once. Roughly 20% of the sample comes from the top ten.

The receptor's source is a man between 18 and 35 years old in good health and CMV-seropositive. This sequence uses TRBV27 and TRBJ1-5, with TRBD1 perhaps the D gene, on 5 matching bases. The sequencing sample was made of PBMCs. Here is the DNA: TGTGCCAGCAGCCTACAGGTAAATCAGCCCCAGCATTTT. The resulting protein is CASSLQVNQPQHF.